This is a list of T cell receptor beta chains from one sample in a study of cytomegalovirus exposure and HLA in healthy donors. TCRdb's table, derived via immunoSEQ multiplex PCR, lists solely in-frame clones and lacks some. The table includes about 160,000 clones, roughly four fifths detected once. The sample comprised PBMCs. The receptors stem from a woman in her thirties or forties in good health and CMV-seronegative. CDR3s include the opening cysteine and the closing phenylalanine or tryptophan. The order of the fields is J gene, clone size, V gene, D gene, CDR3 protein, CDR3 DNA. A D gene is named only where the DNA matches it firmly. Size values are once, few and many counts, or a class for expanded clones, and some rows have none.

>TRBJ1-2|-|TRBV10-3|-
CAISVSPNYGYTF
TGTGCCATCAGTGTTAGTCCTAACTATGGCTACACCTTC
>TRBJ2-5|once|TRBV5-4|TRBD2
CASSLGTSGGMRETQYF
TGTGCCAGCAGCTTGGGGACTAGCGGGGGAATGAGGGAGACCCAGTACTTC
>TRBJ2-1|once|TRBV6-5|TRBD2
CASSNSAGGDQFF
TGTGCCAGCAGTAACTCCGCGGGAGGGGACCAGTTCTTC
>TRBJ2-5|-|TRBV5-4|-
CASSAFPAVQETQYF
TGTGCCAGCAGCGCCTTTCCCGCGGTCCAAGAGACCCAGTACTTC
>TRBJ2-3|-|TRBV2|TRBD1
CASRSGGDTQYF
TGTGCCAGCAGGTCAGGGGGAGATACGCAGTATTTT
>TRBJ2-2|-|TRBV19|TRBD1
CASSFWDRAGTGELFF
TGTGCCAGTAGCTTTTGGGACAGGGCCGGGACCGGGGAGCTGTTTTTT
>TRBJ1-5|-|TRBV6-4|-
CASTRAGDYQPQHF
TGTGCCAGCACCCGAGCAGGGGATTATCAGCCCCAGCATTTT
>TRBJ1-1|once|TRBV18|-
CASQRDVMNTEAFF
TGTGCCAGCCAGCGCGACGTTATGAACACTGAAGCTTTCTTT
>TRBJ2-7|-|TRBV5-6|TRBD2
CASSWGSSGGNYEQYF
TGTGCCAGCAGCTGGGGGTCTAGCGGGGGGAACTACGAGCAGTACTTC
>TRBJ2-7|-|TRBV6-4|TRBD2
CASSDRGGYYEQYF
TGTGCCAGCAGTGATCGGGGGGGTTACTACGAGCAGTACTTC
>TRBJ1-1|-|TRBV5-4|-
CASSPFLNTEAFF
TGTGCCAGCAGCCCTTTTTTGAACACTGAAGCTTTCTTT
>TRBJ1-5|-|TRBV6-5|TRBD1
CASSYSGTGDQPQHF
TGTGCCAGCAGTTACTCGGGGACAGGGGATCAGCCCCAGCATTTT
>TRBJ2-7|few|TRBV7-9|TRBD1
CASSGTGYTYEQYF
TGTGCCAGCAGTGGGACAGGATACACTTACGAGCAGTACTTC
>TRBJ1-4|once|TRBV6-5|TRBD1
CASRRTGLNEKLFF
TGTGCCAGCAGAAGGACAGGGCTAAATGAAAAACTGTTTTTT
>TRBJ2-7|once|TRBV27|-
CASRTFTSSYEQYF
TGTGCCAGCAGGACATTCACCTCCTCCTACGAGCAGTACTTC
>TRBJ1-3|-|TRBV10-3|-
CAIAQAPGQGNTIYF
TGTGCCATCGCCCAAGCTCCCGGACAAGGAAACACCATATATTTT
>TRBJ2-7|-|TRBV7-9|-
CASSLATYEQYF
TGTGCCAGCAGCTTAGCCACCTACGAGCAGTACTTC
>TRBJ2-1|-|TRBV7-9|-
CAGGYNEQFF
TGTGCAGGGGGCTACAATGAGCAGTTCTTC
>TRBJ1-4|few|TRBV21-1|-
CASSNSGGREKLFF
TGTGCCAGCAGCAACTCAGGGGGACGGGAAAAACTGTTTTTT
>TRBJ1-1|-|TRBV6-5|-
CASSYFGGTEAFF
TGTGCCAGCAGTTATTTCGGGGGTACTGAAGCTTTCTTT
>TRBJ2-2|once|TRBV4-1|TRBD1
CAKRDRGSLGTGELFF
TGCGCTAAGAGGGACAGGGGATCGCTGGGCACCGGGGAGCTGTTTTTT
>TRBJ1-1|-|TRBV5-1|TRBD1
CASSLGRTGFEAFF
TGCGCCAGCAGCTTGGGCCGGACAGGATTTGAAGCTTTCTTT
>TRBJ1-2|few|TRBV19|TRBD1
CASSIWGQSYGYTF
TGTGCCAGTAGTATATGGGGACAGTCTTATGGCTACACCTTC
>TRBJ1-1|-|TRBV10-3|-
CAINQGQTNTEAFF
TGTGCCATCAACCAAGGACAGACAAACACTGAAGCTTTCTTT
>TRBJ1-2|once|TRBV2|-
CASSGRDYGYTF
TGTGCCAGCAGTGGACGGGACTATGGCTACACCTTC
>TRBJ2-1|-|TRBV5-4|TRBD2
CASRGRTSGGVNNEQFF
TGTGCCAGCAGGGGGAGGACTAGCGGGGGGGTCAACAATGAGCAGTTCTTC
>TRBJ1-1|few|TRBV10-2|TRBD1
CASTLNRGTEAFF
TGCGCCAGCACCTTGAACAGGGGGACTGAAGCTTTCTTT
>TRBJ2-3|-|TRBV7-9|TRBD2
CASRSSGGAGDTQYF
TGTGCCAGCAGATCTAGCGGGGGCGCAGGGGATACGCAGTATTTT